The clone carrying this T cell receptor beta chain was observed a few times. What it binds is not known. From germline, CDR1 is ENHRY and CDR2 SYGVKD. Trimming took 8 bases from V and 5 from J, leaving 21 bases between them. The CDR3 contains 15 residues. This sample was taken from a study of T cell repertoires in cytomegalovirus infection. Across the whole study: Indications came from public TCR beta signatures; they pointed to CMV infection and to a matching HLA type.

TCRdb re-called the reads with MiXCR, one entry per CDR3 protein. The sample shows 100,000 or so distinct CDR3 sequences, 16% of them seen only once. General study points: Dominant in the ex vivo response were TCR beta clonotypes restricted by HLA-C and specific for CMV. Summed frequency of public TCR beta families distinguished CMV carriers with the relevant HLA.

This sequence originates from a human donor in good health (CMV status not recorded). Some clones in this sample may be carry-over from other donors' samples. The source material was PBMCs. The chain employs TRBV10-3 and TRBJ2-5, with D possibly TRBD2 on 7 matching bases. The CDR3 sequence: CAIRNGGGPPETQYF. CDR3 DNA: TGTGCCATCCGGAATGGCGGGGGCCCCCCGGAGACCCAGTACTTC.